This TCR beta chain appears in the sequencing data of a study of cytomegalovirus exposure and HLA in healthy donors. The overall study: A previous analysis identified fewer than 130 million unique TCR beta sequences derived from around 180 million T cells.

Findings and caveats of the study: Among the CMV-associated chains, a few were confirmed in vitro as specific for CMV antigens.

Concerning this clone itself: Its antigen is not identified.

Primers: 60 Vbeta forward and 13 Jbeta reverse. Using immunoSEQ multiplex PCR, the repertoire was profiled, and TCRdb retains in-frame clones only, with some absent. Of about 160,000 clones listed, roughly three quarters were seen once; the top ten hold 1.2% to 1.5%. The receptor's source is a man aged 60 to 75 in good health and CMV-seronegative. Sample: PBMCs.

The CDR3 DNA is TGTGCCAGCGGTACTGTGGGGGGGCGCACCGGGGAGCTGTTTTTT. This sequence encodes CASGTVGGRTGELFF. The chain combines TRBV28 with TRBJ2-2; possible D gene TRBD2, 7 bases. The germline V and J ends were trimmed by 8 bases and 4 bases, with 17 bases remaining between them. Germline CDR1 MDHEN, CDR2 SYDVKM. This CDR3 comprises 15 residues.